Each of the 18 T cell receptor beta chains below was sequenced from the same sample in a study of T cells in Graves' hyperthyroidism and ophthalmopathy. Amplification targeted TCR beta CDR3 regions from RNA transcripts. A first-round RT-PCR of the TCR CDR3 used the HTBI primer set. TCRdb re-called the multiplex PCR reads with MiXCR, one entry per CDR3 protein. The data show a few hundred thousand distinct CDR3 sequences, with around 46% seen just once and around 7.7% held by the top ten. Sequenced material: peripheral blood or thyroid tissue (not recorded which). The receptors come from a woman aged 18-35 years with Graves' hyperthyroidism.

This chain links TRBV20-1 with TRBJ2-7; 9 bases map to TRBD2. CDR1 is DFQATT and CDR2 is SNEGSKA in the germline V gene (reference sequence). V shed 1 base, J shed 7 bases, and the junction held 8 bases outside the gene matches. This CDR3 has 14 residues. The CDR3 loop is CSARGGRADNEQYF. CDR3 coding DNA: TGCAGTGCTAGAGGCGGGAGGGCCGACAATGAGCAGTACTTC.

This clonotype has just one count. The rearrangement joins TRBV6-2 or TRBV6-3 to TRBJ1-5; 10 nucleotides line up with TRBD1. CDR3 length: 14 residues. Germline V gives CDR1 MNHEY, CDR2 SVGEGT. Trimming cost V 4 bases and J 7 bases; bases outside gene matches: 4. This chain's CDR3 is CASSWTGGFQPQHF. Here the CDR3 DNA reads TGTGCCAGCAGTTGGACAGGGGGATTCCAGCCCCAGCATTTT.

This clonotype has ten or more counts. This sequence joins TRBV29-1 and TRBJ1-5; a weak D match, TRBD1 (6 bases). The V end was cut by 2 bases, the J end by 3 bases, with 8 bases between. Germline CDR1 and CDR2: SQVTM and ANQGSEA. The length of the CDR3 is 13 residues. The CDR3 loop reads CSVEQGNNQPQHF. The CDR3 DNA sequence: TGCAGCGTTGAACAGGGGAACAATCAGCCCCAGCATTTT.

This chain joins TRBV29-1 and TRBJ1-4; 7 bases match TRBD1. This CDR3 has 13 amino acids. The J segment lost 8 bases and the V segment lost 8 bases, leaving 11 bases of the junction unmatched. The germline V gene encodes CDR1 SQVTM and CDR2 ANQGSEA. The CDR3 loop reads CSYPTGPGEKLFF. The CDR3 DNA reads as TGCAGCTATCCGACAGGGCCGGGGGAAAAACTGTTTTTT.

CDR3 residues: CASSTQTGSYEQYF. CDR3 in DNA: TGTGCCAGTAGTACCCAGACAGGATCCTACGAGCAGTACTTC. The J gene is TRBJ2-7, the V gene TRBV19; D may be TRBD1 (6 bases). The length of the CDR3 is 14 residues. V dropped 4 bases and J dropped 1 base, with 11 bases sitting between them. CDR1 is LNHDA, CDR2 SQIVND, per germline (reference sequence).

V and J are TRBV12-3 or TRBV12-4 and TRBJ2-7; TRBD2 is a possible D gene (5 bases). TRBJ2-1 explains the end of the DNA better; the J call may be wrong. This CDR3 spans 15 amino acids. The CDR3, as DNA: TGTGCCAGCAGCCTAAGATCACTAGGACCCAATGAGCAGTTCTTC. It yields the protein CASSLRSLGPNEQFF.

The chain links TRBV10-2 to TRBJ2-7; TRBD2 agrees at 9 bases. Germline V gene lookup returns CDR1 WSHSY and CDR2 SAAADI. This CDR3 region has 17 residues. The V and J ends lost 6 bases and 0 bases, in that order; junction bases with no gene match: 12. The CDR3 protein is CASRSGTSRSLSYEQYF. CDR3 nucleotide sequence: TGCGCCAGCAGGTCCGGGACTAGCAGGAGCCTCTCCTACGAGCAGTACTTC.

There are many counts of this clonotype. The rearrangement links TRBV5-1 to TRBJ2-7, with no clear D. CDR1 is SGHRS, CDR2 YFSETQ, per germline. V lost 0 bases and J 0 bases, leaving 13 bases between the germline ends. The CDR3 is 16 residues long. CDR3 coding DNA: TGCGCCAGCAGCTTGGGTTCCGGATGGGACTCCTACGAGCAGTACTTC. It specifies CASSLGSGWDSYEQYF.

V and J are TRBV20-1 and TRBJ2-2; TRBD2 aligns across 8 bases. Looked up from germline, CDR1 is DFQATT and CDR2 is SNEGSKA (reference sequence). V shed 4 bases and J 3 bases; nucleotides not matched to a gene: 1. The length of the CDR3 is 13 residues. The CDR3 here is CSAIGRDTGELFF. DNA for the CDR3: TGCAGTGCTATCGGGAGGGACACCGGGGAGCTGTTTTTT.

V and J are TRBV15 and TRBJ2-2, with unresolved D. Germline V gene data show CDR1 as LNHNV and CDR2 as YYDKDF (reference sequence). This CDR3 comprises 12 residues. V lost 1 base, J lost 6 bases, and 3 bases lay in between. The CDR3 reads CATSRAPGELFF. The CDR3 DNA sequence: TGTGCCACCAGCAGAGCCCCCGGGGAGCTGTTTTTT. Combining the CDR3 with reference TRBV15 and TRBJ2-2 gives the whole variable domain DAMVIQNPRYQVTQFGKPVTLSCSQTLNHNVMYWYQQKSSQAPKLLFHYYDKDFNNEADTPDNFQSRRPNTSFCFLDIRSPGLGDTAMYLCATSRAPGELFFGEGSRLTVL.

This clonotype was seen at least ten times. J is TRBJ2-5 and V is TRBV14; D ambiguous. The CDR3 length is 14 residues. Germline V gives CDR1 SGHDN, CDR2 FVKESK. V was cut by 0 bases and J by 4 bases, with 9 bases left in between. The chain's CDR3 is CASSQDLRAETQYF. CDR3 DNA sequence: TGTGCCAGCAGCCAAGATTTAAGGGCAGAGACCCAGTACTTC.

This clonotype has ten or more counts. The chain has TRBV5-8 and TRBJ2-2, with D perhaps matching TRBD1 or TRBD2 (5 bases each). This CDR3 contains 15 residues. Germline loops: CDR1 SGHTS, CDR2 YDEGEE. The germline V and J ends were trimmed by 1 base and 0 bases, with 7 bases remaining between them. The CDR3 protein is CASSLLGANTGELFF. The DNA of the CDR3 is TGTGCCAGCAGCTTGTTGGGGGCGAACACCGGGGAGCTGTTTTTT.

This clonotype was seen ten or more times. The CDR3 sequence: CASSHGGARDEQYF. In DNA form, the CDR3 reads TGTGCCAGCAGTCACGGGGGGGCGCGGGACGAGCAGTACTTC. The chain joins TRBV6-5 to TRBJ2-7, with TRBD2 identical over 8 bases. CDR3 length: 14 amino acids. Germline V gene lookup returns CDR1 MNHEY and CDR2 SVGAGI. V lost 5 bases to trimming and J lost 5 bases; unmatched junction nucleotides: 8.

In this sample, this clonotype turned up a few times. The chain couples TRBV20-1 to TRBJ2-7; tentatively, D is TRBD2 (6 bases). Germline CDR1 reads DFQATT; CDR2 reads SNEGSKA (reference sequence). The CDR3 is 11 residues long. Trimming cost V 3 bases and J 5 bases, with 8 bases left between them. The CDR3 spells CSASSGNEQYF. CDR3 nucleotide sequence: TGCAGTGCTAGTAGCGGAAACGAGCAGTACTTC.

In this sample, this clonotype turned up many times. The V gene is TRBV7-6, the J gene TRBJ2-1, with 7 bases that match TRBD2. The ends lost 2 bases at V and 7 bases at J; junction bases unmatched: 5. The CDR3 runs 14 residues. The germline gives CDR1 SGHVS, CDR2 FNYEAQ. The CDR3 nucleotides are TGTGCCAGCAGCTTACGGAGTAGCGGGAATGAGCAGTTCTTC. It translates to CASSLRSSGNEQFF. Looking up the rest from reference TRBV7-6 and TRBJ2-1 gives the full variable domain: GAGVSQSPRYKVTKRGQDVALRCDPISGHVSLYWYRQALGQGPEFLTYFNYEAQQDKSGLPNDRFSAERPEGSISTLTIQRTEQRDSAMYRCASSLRSSGNEQFFGPGTRLTVL.

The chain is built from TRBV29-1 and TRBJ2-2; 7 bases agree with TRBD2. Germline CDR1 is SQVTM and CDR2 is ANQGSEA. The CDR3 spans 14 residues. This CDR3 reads CSPLADPSTGELFF. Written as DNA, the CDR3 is TGCAGTCCGCTAGCGGATCCTTCTACCGGGGAGCTGTTTTTT.

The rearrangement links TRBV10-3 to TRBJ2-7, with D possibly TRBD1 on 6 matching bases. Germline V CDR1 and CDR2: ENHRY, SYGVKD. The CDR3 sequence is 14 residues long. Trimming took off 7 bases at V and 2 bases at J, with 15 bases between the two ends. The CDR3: CAITGERGTYEQYF. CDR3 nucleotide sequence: TGTGCCATCACAGGGGAGAGGGGCACCTACGAGCAGTACTTC.

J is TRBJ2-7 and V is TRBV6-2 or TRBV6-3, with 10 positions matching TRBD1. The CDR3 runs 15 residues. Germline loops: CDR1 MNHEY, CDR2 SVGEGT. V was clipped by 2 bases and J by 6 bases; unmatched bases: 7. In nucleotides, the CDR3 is TGTGCCAGCAGTTACCCGCGGACAGGGGGAGGCGAGCAGTACTTC. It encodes CASSYPRTGGGEQYF.